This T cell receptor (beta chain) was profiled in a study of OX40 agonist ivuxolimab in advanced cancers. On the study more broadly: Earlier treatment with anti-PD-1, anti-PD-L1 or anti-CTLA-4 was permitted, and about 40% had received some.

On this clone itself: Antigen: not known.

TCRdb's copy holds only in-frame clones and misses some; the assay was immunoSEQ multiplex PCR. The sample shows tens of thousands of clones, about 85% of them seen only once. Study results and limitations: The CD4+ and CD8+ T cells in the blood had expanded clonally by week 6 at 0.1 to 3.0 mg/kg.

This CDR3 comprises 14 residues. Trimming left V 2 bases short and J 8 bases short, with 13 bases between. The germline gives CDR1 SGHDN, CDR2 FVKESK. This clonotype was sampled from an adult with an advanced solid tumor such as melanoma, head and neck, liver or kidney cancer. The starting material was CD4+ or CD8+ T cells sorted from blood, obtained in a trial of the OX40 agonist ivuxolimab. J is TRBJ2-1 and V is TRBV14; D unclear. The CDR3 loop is CASSQFTSNDEQFF. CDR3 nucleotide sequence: TGTGCCAGCAGCCAATTTACCTCAAATGATGAGCAGTTCTTC. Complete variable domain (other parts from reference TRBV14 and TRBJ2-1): EAGVTQFPSHSVIEKGQTVTLRCDPISGHDNLYWYRRVMGKEIKFLLHFVKESKQDESGMPNNRFLAERTGGTYSTLKVQPAELEDSGVYFCASSQFTSNDEQFFGPGTRLTVL.